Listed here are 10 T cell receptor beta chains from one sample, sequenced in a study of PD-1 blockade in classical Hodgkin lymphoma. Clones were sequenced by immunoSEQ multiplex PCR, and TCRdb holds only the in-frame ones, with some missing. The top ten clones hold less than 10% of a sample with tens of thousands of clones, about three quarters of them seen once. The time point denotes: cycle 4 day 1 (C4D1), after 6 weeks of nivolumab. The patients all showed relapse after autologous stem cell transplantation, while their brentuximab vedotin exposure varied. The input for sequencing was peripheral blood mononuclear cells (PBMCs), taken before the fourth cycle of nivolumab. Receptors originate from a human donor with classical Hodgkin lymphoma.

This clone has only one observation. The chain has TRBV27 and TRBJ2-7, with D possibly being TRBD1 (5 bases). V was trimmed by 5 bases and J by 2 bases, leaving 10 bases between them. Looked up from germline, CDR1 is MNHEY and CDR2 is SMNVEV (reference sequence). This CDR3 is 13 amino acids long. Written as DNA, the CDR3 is TGTGCCAGCAGTCCGTTCAGGGCCTACGAGCAGTACTTC. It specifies CASSPFRAYEQYF.

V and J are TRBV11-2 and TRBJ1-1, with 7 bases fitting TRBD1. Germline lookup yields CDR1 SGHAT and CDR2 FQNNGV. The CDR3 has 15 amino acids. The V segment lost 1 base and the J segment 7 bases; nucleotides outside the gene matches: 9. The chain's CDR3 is CASSLVTGARGEAFF. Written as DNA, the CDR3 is TGTGCCAGCAGCTTAGTAACAGGGGCGAGAGGTGAAGCTTTCTTT.

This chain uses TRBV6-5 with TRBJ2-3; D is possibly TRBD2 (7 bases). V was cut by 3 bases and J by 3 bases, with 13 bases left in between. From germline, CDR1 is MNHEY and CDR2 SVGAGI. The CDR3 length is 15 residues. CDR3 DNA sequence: TGTGCCAGCAGTTATCTAGGGGGGGGGACAGATACGCAGTATTTT. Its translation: CASSYLGGGTDTQYF.

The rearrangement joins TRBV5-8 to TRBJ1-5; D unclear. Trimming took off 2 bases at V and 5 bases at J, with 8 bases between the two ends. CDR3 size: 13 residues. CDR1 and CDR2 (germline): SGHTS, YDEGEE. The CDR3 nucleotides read TGTGCCAGCAGCTTCGAGAGGGATCAGCCCCAGCATTTT. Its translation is CASSFERDQPQHF.

The CDR3 DNA sequence: TGTGCCAGCAGCTTAACTGAGAGGGCGTACGAGCAGTACTTC. Its translation: CASSLTERAYEQYF. This sequence joins TRBV11-2 and TRBJ2-7; possibly TRBD2 for D (5 bases). CDR3 length equals 14 residues. Trimming left V 2 bases short and J 4 bases short, with 12 bases between. CDR1 and CDR2 (germline): SGHAT, FQNNGV.

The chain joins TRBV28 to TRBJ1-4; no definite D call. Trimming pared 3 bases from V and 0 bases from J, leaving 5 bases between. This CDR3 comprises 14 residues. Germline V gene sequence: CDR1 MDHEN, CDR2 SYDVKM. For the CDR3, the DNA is TGTGCCAGCAGTTTCAGTGCAACTAATGAAAAACTGTTTTTT. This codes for CASSFSATNEKLFF.

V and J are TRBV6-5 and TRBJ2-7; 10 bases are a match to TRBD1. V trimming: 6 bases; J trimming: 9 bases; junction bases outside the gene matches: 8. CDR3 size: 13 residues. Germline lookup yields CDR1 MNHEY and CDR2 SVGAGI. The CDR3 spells CASRGQGGDGQYF. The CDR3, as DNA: TGTGCCAGCAGAGGACAGGGGGGGGATGGGCAGTACTTC.

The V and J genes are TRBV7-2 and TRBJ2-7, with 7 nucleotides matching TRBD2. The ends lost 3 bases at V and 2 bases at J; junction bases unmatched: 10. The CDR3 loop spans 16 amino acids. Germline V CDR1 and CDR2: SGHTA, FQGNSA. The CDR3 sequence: CASSLVGGGPTYEQYF. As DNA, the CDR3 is TGTGCCAGCAGCTTGGTTGGGGGAGGGCCCACCTACGAGCAGTACTTC.

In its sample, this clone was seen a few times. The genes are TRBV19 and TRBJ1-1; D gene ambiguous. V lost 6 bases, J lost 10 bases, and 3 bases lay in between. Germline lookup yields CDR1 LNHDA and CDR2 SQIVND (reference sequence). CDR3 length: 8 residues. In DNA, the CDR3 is TGTGCCAGTAGCGGAGCTTTCTTT. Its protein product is CASSGAFF.

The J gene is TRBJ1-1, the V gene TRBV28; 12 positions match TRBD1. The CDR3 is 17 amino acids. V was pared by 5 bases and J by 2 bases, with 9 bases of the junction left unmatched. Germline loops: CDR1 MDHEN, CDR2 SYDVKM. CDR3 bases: TGTGCCAGCAGTCCCCCGGGACAGGGGGCGGGAAACACTGAAGCTTTCTTT. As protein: CASSPPGQGAGNTEAFF.